Sequencing of this T cell receptor beta chain was carried out in a study of T cells after yellow fever vaccination. Findings and limits, study-wide: Abundant clonotypes from the bulk population could contaminate FACS-sorted repertoires. Post-booster repertoires contained most primary-vaccination clones again (roughly 95% CD4, 85% to 90% CD8).

TCR cDNA, made by 5'RACE template switching, carried an added universal primer site and UMIs. TCRdb re-derived calls from the 5' RACE reads in MiXCR, one entry per CDR3 protein. The repertoire holds approximately 120,000 distinct CDR3 sequences, with roughly 6.7% as singletons. Trimming left V 3 bases short and J 1 base short, with 8 bases between. Germline V gives CDR1 SGHRS, CDR2 YFSETQ. This CDR3 is built from 15 residues. This clonotype was recorded at least ten times. Its antigen is unidentified. The receptor was isolated from a man in his late teens or twenties who received the YFV17D yellow fever vaccine. This material consisted of CD4+ T cells sorted from PBMCs, taken 10 days after the first yellow fever vaccination. J is TRBJ2-6 and V is TRBV5-1; no reliable D call. This CDR3 reads CASSYDPSGANVLTF. CDR3 nucleotide sequence: TGCGCCAGCAGCTACGACCCGTCTGGGGCCAACGTCCTGACTTTC.